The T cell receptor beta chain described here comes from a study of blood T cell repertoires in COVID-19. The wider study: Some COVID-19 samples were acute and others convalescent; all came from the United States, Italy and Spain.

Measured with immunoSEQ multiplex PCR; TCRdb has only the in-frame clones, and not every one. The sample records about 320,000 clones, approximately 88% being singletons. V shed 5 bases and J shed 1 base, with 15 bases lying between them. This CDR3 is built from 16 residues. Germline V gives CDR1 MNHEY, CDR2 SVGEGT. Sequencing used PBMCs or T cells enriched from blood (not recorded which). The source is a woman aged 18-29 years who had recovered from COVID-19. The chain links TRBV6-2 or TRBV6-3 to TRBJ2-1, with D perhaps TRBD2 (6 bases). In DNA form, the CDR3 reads TGTGCCAGCAGTCCGAGTAGCGGATTATCCTACAATGAGCAGTTCTTC. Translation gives CASSPSSGLSYNEQFF.